These 14 T cell receptor beta chains were all obtained from the same sample, sequenced in a study of cytomegalovirus exposure and HLA in healthy donors. The PCR made use of 60 Vbeta and 13 Jbeta primers. Data came from immunoSEQ multiplex PCR; TCRdb stores just in-frame clones and leaves some out. The table lists some 54,000 clones, about 84% of them singletons, with over 5% in the top ten. Sequenced sample: PBMCs. The receptors were gathered from a male donor in good health and CMV-seronegative.

The chain combines TRBV9 with TRBJ2-1; 9 nucleotides agree with TRBD1. Germline trimming cut 3 bases from V and 9 bases from J; bases unmatched to any gene: 4. CDR1 and CDR2 (germline): SGDLS, YYNGEE. The CDR3 is 13 amino acids. CDR3 coding DNA: TGTGCCAGCAGCGCTACAGGGGGCGCTGAGCAGTTCTTC. Residues: CASSATGGAEQFF.

This rearrangement joins TRBV5-1 to TRBJ1-1, with D hard to call. Germline V CDR1 and CDR2: SGHRS, YFSETQ. V was cut by 2 bases and J by 0 bases, with 8 bases left in between. CDR3 length: 14 amino acids. The CDR3 DNA reads as TGCGCCAGCAGCTTCTTGGCGGTGAACACTGAAGCTTTCTTT. Residues: CASSFLAVNTEAFF.

In this sample, this clone turned up once. The chain combines TRBV6-4 with TRBJ2-7, with 13 bases lining up with TRBD2. J gave up 3 bases and V 0 bases, and 5 bases lay outside the gene matches. The CDR3 contains 17 residues. The germline V gene encodes CDR1 MRHNA and CDR2 SNTAGT. The CDR3 DNA is TGTGCCAGCAGTGACTCAGGACTAGCGGGGGTCTTCTACGAGCAGTACTTC. Its protein product is CASSDSGLAGVFYEQYF.

This clone was seen a single time. The CDR3 region has the DNA TGTGCCAGCAGAGTGACACCCGGAAACACCATATATTTT. Amino acid sequence: CASRVTPGNTIYF. The J gene is TRBJ1-3, the V gene TRBV2, with D hard to call. The CDR3 covers 13 residues. Between the trimmed V and J ends, which lost 6 bases and 4 bases, there was a span of 10 bases. CDR1 and CDR2 from the germline V gene are SNHLY and FYNNEI.

Only one count was recorded for this clone. The J gene is TRBJ2-2, the V gene TRBV19, with TRBD1 matching 8 bases. CDR3 length: 18 amino acids. V was pared by 4 bases and J by 4 bases, with 14 bases of the junction left unmatched. The germline gives CDR1 LNHDA, CDR2 SQIVND (reference sequence). The CDR3: CASSTSPGGSIVTGELFF. DNA of the CDR3: TGTGCCAGTAGTACAAGCCCAGGGGGCTCGATTGTCACCGGGGAGCTGTTTTTT.

This chain uses TRBV5-1 with TRBJ2-5; no clear D. The germline V gene has CDR1 SGHRS and CDR2 YFSETQ. V shed 1 base and J shed 2 bases, with 9 bases lying between them. The CDR3 runs 14 residues. CDR3 bases: TGCGCCAGCAGCTTGCCTAAGCGACAAGAGACCCAGTACTTC. Residues: CASSLPKRQETQYF.

The chain uses TRBV7-2 and TRBJ1-1; possible D gene TRBD1, 5 bases. Germline loops: CDR1 SGHTA, CDR2 FQGNSA. Trimming removed 4 bases at V and 6 bases at J, with 15 bases between. The CDR3 length is 14 residues. The CDR3 bases are TGTGCCAGCAGCTCTCACCAGGGCAGGGCTGAAGCTTTCTTT. As protein: CASSSHQGRAEAFF.

V and J are TRBV30 and TRBJ2-5; 10 bases are shared with TRBD2. CDR1 is GTSNPN, CDR2 SVGIG, per germline (reference sequence). J was trimmed by 6 bases and V by 0 bases; bases with no gene match: 4. CDR3 length: 14 residues. CDR3 residues: CAWSVSGGVKTQYF. In nucleotides, the CDR3 is TGTGCCTGGAGTGTGAGCGGGGGGGTGAAGACCCAGTACTTC.

This clone was detected once. V usage is TRBV30 and J usage is TRBJ1-2; D uncertain. CDR3 size: 13 residues. The V end lost 3 bases, the J end lost 2 bases, and 10 bases lay between the germline ends. In germline, CDR1 is GTSNPN, CDR2 SVGIG (reference sequence). The CDR3 sequence is CAWRAGGNYGYTF. The CDR3 DNA is TGTGCCTGGAGGGCAGGTGGGAACTATGGCTACACCTTC.

The genes are TRBV5-5 and TRBJ1-6; 11 bases match TRBD1. This CDR3 has 15 amino acids. The junction had 4 bases not matched to a gene; V was cut back by 4 bases and J by 7 bases. Per germline, CDR1 SGHKS and CDR2 YYEKEE (reference sequence). CDR3 residues: CASSLRTGGNSPLHF. The CDR3 nucleotides are TGTGCCAGCAGCCTCCGGACAGGGGGCAATTCACCCCTCCACTTT.

This chain joins TRBV5-4 and TRBJ2-1, with TRBD2 identical over 11 bases. In germline, CDR1 is SGHNT, CDR2 YYREEE (reference sequence). V lost 5 bases and J lost 4; bases outside the gene matches: 5. The CDR3 spans 15 residues. The CDR3 nucleotides are TGTGCCAGCAGTTTGACTAGCGGGGTTTACAATGAGCAGTTCTTC. Its translation is CASSLTSGVYNEQFF. Supplemented by reference TRBV5-4 and TRBJ2-1, the full variable domain reads ETGVTQSPTHLIKTRGQQVTLRCSSQSGHNTVSWYQQALGQGPQFIFQYYREEENGRGNFPPRFSGLQFPNYSSELNVNALELDDSALYLCASSLTSGVYNEQFFGPGTRLTVL.

This clone was seen only once. This chain joins TRBV6-1 and TRBJ1-5; maybe TRBD1 (5 bases). The V and J ends lost 4 bases and 4 bases respectively, with 14 bases between them. The CDR3 covers 15 residues. Germline V lookup: CDR1 MNHNS, CDR2 SASEGT. The CDR3: CASSVSGLLNQPQHF. In DNA form, the CDR3 reads TGTGCCAGCAGTGTTTCAGGGCTCCTTAATCAGCCCCAGCATTTT.

The chain joins TRBV6-5 to TRBJ1-2; 10 bases fit TRBD1. The CDR3 is 16 residues long. CDR1 and CDR2 (germline): MNHEY, SVGAGI. V dropped 2 bases and J dropped 5; count of bases not matched to a gene: 8. The CDR3 DNA sequence: TGTGCCAGCAGTTACGTCCGGACAGGGGGTGGGTATGGCTACACCTTC. Its translation: CASSYVRTGGGYGYTF.

The J gene is TRBJ1-1, the V gene TRBV2; a weak D match, TRBD1 (5 bases). Germline CDR1 reads SNHLY; CDR2 reads FYNNEI. The CDR3 has 12 residues. V shed 3 bases and J shed 10 bases, with 12 bases lying between them. For the CDR3, the DNA is TGTGCCAGCAGTGAGATAGGGGCTTTAGCTTTCTTT. As protein: CASSEIGALAFF.